The 5 T cell receptor beta chains below all came from one sample that was sequenced in a study of blood T cell repertoires in COVID-19. TCRdb keeps only in-frame clones here, not all; method: immunoSEQ multiplex PCR. This sample has a few hundred thousand clones, with roughly 86% found just once. Sequenced input: peripheral blood. The origin of the receptors is a woman under 40 with acute or convalescent COVID-19.

This sequence joins TRBV12-3 or TRBV12-4 and TRBJ2-4; 9 bases agree with TRBD1. V trimming: 7 bases; J trimming: 8 bases; junction bases outside the gene matches: 6. There are 13 residues in the CDR3. The CDR3 is CASTRDRVDIQYF. In DNA form, the CDR3 reads TGTGCCAGCACCCGGGACAGGGTGGACATTCAGTACTTC.

The chain joins TRBV2 to TRBJ2-5; weak D call: TRBD1 (7 bases). Per the germline V gene, CDR1 is SNHLY and CDR2 is FYNNEI. The CDR3 contains 15 residues. V shed 5 bases and J shed 2 bases, with 15 bases lying between them. The CDR3 sequence: CASSRNRGLQETQYF. CDR3 nucleotide sequence: TGTGCCAGCAGTCGCAACAGGGGACTTCAAGAGACCCAGTACTTC.

This chain uses TRBV27 with TRBJ2-1; 7 positions agree with TRBD1. CDR1 is MNHEY and CDR2 is SMNVEV in the germline V gene (reference sequence). The CDR3 extends over 15 amino acids. J gave up 4 bases and V 9 bases, and 12 bases lay outside the gene matches. The CDR3 region has the DNA TGTGCCAGTGGTCCAGGGCCAGGGGGATACAATGAGCAGTTCTTC. It translates to CASGPGPGGYNEQFF.

This rearrangement joins TRBV4-3 to TRBJ2-5; TRBD1 matches 11 bases. Germline V gives CDR1 LGHNA, CDR2 YSLEER. J lost 4 bases, V lost 0 bases, and 4 bases had no gene match. CDR3 length equals 16 residues. The CDR3 DNA reads as TGCGCCAGCAGCCAAGACGGGACAGGGGGGATAGAGACCCAGTACTTC. Residues: CASSQDGTGGIETQYF.

In DNA, the CDR3 is TGCAGCGTCCTGACAGGGGGGGAGACCCAGTACTTC. Translation: CSVLTGGETQYF. This rearrangement joins TRBV29-1 to TRBJ2-5, with TRBD1 identical over 9 bases. Per germline, CDR1 SQVTM and CDR2 ANQGSEA. J lost 5 bases, V lost 6 bases, and 4 bases had no gene match. This CDR3 comprises 12 residues.